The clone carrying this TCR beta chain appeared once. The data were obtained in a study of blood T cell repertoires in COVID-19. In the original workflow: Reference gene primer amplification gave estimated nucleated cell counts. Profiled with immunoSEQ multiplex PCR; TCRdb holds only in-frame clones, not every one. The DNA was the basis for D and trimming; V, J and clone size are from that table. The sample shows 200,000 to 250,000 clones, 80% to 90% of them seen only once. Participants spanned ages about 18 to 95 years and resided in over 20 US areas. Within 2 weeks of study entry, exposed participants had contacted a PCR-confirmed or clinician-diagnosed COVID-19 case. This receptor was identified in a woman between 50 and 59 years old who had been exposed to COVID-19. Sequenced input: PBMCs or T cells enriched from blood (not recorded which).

CDR3 protein: CASSVEGATEAFF. The CDR3 region has the DNA TGTGCCAGCAGCGTAGAAGGGGCCACTGAAGCTTTCTTT. V usage is TRBV9 and J usage is TRBJ1-1, with D perhaps TRBD1 (5 bases). The CDR3 is 13 amino acids. The ends were cut back, 0 bases at V and 4 bases at J, with 7 bases in the middle. Germline values: CDR1 SGDLS, CDR2 YYNGEE.